These 11 T cell receptor beta chains originate from one sample sequenced in a study of beta chain features in type 1 diabetes. cDNA synthesis used the whole RNA isolate, giving expressed TCRB sequences. The assay was immunoSEQ multiplex PCR, and TCRdb's table has in-frame clones only and misses some. The sample shows about 290,000 clones, about 7.8% of them seen only once. The material sequenced was central memory CD4+ T cells from blood. The receptor source for this set is a woman younger than 30 in good health.

This clone was picked up a small number of times. The gene calls are TRBV7-2 and TRBJ2-2; D is perhaps TRBD1 (6 bases). Germline CDR1 SGHTA, CDR2 FQGNSA. The CDR3 is made up of 15 amino acids. V lost 5 bases, J lost 6 bases, and 16 bases lay in between. CDR3 sequence reads: CASSPRVGGPGELFF. CDR3 bases: TGTGCCAGCAGCCCGAGGGTAGGGGGACCCGGGGAGCTGTTTTTT.

This clone was found a few times. The chain's CDR3 is CASSYQTVIEYGYTF. The CDR3 DNA reads as TGTGCCAGCAGTTACCAAACGGTTATAGAGTATGGCTACACCTTC. This chain links TRBV27 with TRBJ1-2, with D unresolved. The CDR3 spans 15 residues. Between the trimmed V and J ends, which lost 4 bases and 5 bases, there was a span of 17 bases. Germline V gene sequence: CDR1 MNHEY, CDR2 SMNVEV (reference sequence).

The genes are TRBV11-2 and TRBJ2-3, with 7 bases identical to TRBD2. Germline assignment: CDR1 SGHAT and CDR2 FQNNGV. CDR3 length: 15 residues. The junction had 2 bases not matched to a gene; V was cut back by 1 base and J by 1 base. CDR3 sequence: CASSLAGGGTDTQYF. As DNA, the CDR3 is TGTGCCAGCAGCTTAGCGGGAGGCGGCACAGATACGCAGTATTTT. Full variable domain (rest looked up from reference TRBV11-2 and TRBJ2-3): EAGVAQSPRYKIIEKRQSVAFWCNPISGHATLYWYQQILGQGPKLLIQFQNNGVVDDSQLPKDRFSAERLKGVDSTLKIQPAKLEDSAVYLCASSLAGGGTDTQYFGPGTRLTVL.

The CDR3 region is CASSSQGIGELFF. The CDR3 nucleotides are TGCGCCAGCAGCTCTCAGGGGATCGGGGAGCTGTTTTTT. This sequence joins TRBV4-3 and TRBJ2-2; D may be TRBD1 (6 bases). The germline gives CDR1 LGHNA, CDR2 YSLEER. Trimming shortened V by 5 bases and J by 7 bases, and 11 bases separated the two germline ends. The CDR3 length is 13 residues.

The chain recombines TRBV7-2 with TRBJ1-1; D unresolved. The CDR3 contains 13 residues. Germline CDR1 SGHTA, CDR2 FQGNSA. V lost 3 bases, J lost 0 bases, and 5 bases lay in between. DNA for the CDR3: TGTGCCAGCAGCTTTCACATGAACACTGAAGCTTTCTTT. Translating gives CASSFHMNTEAFF. Filled out from reference TRBV7-2 and TRBJ1-1, the complete variable domain reads GAGVSQSPSNKVTEKGKDVELRCDPISGHTALYWYRQSLGQGLEFLIYFQGNSAPDKSGLPSDRFSAERTGGSVSTLTIQRTQQEDSAVYLCASSFHMNTEAFFGQGTRLTVV.

This clone was observed a handful of times. A single base is all that separates this from a far larger clone, so a read error is likely. The chain has TRBV9 and TRBJ1-2; TRBD1 matches 8 bases. V shed 0 bases and J 13 bases; nucleotides not matched to a gene: 11. The length of the CDR3 is 14 residues. From germline, CDR1 is SGDLS and CDR2 YYNGEE. This chain's CDR3 is CASSVEARQGPGTF. The CDR3 DNA follows: TGTGCCAGCAGCGTAGAAGCGAGACAGGGGCCCGGCACCTTC.

The chain couples TRBV10-3 to TRBJ2-3; possibly TRBD2 for D (5 bases). The V end lost 3 bases, the J end lost 2 bases, and 12 bases lay between the germline ends. Germline CDR1 is ENHRY and CDR2 is SYGVKD. The CDR3 is made up of 15 amino acids. The CDR3 sequence is CAISERASNTDTQYF. The CDR3 DNA sequence: TGTGCCATCAGTGAACGAGCTAGCAACACAGATACGCAGTATTTT.

V is TRBV28 and J is TRBJ1-5, with 12 bases that match TRBD1. The CDR3 contains 19 residues. V lost 2 bases, J lost 7 bases, and 15 bases stayed unmatched. Looked up from germline, CDR1 is MDHEN and CDR2 is SYDVKM. In DNA, the CDR3 is TGTGCCAGCAGTTTAGTTGGGACAGGGGGCCAATTTGGAAGGCAGCCCCAGCATTTT. It is translated as CASSLVGTGGQFGRQPQHF.

The chain employs TRBV4-2 and TRBJ1-1; D gene ambiguous. CDR1 is LGHNA, CDR2 YNFKEQ, per germline. With 5 bases removed from V and 6 bases from J, the gap between germline ends came to 13 bases. The length of the CDR3 is 13 residues. CDR3 sequence: CASSLSLGAEAFF. The CDR3 bases are TGTGCCAGCAGCTTATCGTTGGGAGCTGAAGCTTTCTTT.

This clone was counted only a few times. V and J are TRBV28 and TRBJ1-1; D gene uncertain. With 3 bases removed from V and 6 bases from J, the gap between germline ends came to 14 bases. This CDR3 region has 14 residues. CDR1 and CDR2 from the germline V gene are MDHEN and SYDVKM. As DNA, the CDR3 is TGTGCCAGCAGTTTTCTGGGTTCAAACCCTGAAGCTTTCTTT. It codes for CASSFLGSNPEAFF.

This clone was detected a few times. This rearrangement joins TRBV18 to TRBJ2-1, with D possibly matching TRBD2 (5 bases). CDR1 is KGHSH, CDR2 LQKENI, per germline. Deletions cut 3 bases from V and 5 bases from J, with 14 bases between. This CDR3 is 15 amino acids long. Here the CDR3 reads CASSPSVRVNNEQFF. The CDR3, as DNA: TGTGCCAGCTCACCTTCGGTGCGGGTAAACAATGAGCAGTTCTTC.